This T cell receptor beta chain was documented in a study of cytomegalovirus exposure and HLA in healthy donors. Study-wide results and limits: By a later analysis, the bulk of CMV-associated TCR beta chains appeared HLA-restricted.

This CDR3 has 13 amino acids. Between the trimmed V and J ends, which lost 2 bases and 7 bases, there was a span of 12 bases. Germline CDR1 is GTSNPN and CDR2 is SVGIG (reference sequence). Turning to this clone: Antigen specificity is unknown.

PCR primers comprised 60 Vbeta and 13 Jbeta primers. TCRdb keeps only in-frame clones here, not all; method: immunoSEQ multiplex PCR. The sample table sets out 200,000 or so clones. This chain joins TRBV30 and TRBJ1-5; a weak D match, TRBD1 (5 bases). This receptor was taken from a girl aged 2 to 9 in good health and CMV-seropositive. Sequences were obtained from PBMCs. The CDR3 sequence: CAWSLGDEQPQHF. The CDR3 DNA sequence: TGTGCCTGGAGTCTAGGGGATGAACAGCCCCAGCATTTT.